The 21 T cell receptor beta chains below all came from one sample that was sequenced in a study of somatic mutations in cytotoxic T cells in rheumatoid arthritis (dated by TCRdb to 2016 to 2017). The library was generated by the immunoSEQ multiplex PCR assay. TCRdb mirrors the immuneACCESS table, restricted to in-frame sequences. Some clones are absent from its copies; in checked studies, under half trace to an unresolved V gene, and the reason for the others is unknown. This sample holds approximately 15,000 clones; 78% were observed only once. About 20% of the sample goes to the ten largest clones. Sequenced: CD8+ T cells sorted from blood. The source of these receptors is an adult with rheumatoid arthritis.

The rearrangement links TRBV5-1 to TRBJ2-1; TRBD2 is a possible D gene (5 bases). The CDR3 is made up of 14 amino acids. Trimming shortened V by 2 bases and J by 6 bases, and 12 bases separated the two germline ends. Germline V gives CDR1 SGHRS, CDR2 YFSETQ. CDR3 bases: TGCGCCAGCAGCTTACTAGGTAGTGGCAATGAGCAGTTCTTC. Residues: CASSLLGSGNEQFF.

The J gene is TRBJ2-4, the V gene TRBV9, with unresolved D. The V gene's germline CDR1 is SGDLS and CDR2 YYNGEE. The V gene lost 2 bases and the J gene lost 0 bases, with 6 bases spanning the gap. The CDR3 totals 14 residues. The CDR3 loop is CASSVGLAKNIQYF. The CDR3 DNA is TGTGCCAGCAGCGTGGGTCTAGCCAAAAACATTCAGTACTTC.

This chain uses TRBV5-1 with TRBJ1-1, with TRBD1 as a possible D gene (6 bases). The germline V gene encodes CDR1 SGHRS and CDR2 YFSETQ. The CDR3 runs to 14 residues. V was clipped by 4 bases and J by 3 bases, with 13 bases between them. The CDR3 bases are TGCGCCAGCAGCCCCCCCGGACAGTACACTGAAGCTTTCTTT. Translating it yields CASSPPGQYTEAFF.

The sample holds a few counts of this clone. J is TRBJ1-2 and V is TRBV5-6, with D maybe TRBD1 (5 bases). Trimming pared 2 bases from V and 6 bases from J, leaving 14 bases between. The CDR3 totals 14 residues. Germline CDR1 and CDR2: SGHDT and YYEEEE. The CDR3: CASSFQGLGHGYTF. The CDR3 DNA follows: TGTGCCAGCAGCTTCCAAGGGTTGGGGCATGGCTACACCTTC.

The rearrangement links TRBV28 to TRBJ1-1; 9 positions agree with TRBD1. Germline CDR1 MDHEN, CDR2 SYDVKM. This CDR3 contains 17 residues. V lost 2 bases, J lost 0 bases, and 7 bases stayed unmatched. Here the CDR3 DNA reads TGTGCCAGCAGTTTACCCGGACAGGGGAACATGAACACTGAAGCTTTCTTT. Translating gives CASSLPGQGNMNTEAFF.

Regarding this clone: The DNA is left out, because the CDR3 cannot be placed on it with certainty; the CDR3 is given as TCRdb lists it. This chain connects TRBV6-1 to TRBJ2-7. The V gene's germline CDR1 is MNHNS and CDR2 SASEGT. The CDR3 sequence runs 16 residues, both termini included. CDR3 in amino acids: CASSEAFFGVSYEQYF.

The V gene is TRBV30, the J gene TRBJ1-2; the match to TRBD1 covers 8 bases. Losses at the gene ends were 1 base for V and 4 bases for J; bases not matched to a gene: 11. The V gene's germline CDR1 is GTSNPN and CDR2 SVGIG (reference sequence). The CDR3 is 16 amino acids. The CDR3 is CAWSGLMGQAGYGYTF. CDR3 sequence (DNA): TGTGCCTGGAGTGGGTTAATGGGACAGGCGGGCTATGGCTACACCTTC. Complete variable domain (other parts from reference TRBV30 and TRBJ1-2): SQTIHQWPATLVQPVGSPLSLECTVEGTSNPNLYWYRQAAGRGLQLLFYSVGIGQISSEVPQNLSASRPQDRQFILSSKKLLLSDSGFYLCAWSGLMGQAGYGYTFGSGTRLTVV.

J is TRBJ2-7 and V is TRBV6-5; D is ambiguous. The V end lost 6 bases, the J end lost 0 bases, and 3 bases lay between the germline ends. This CDR3 region has 11 residues. The germline gives CDR1 MNHEY, CDR2 SVGAGI. The DNA for the CDR3 is TGTGCCAGCAGGGACTCCTACGAGCAGTACTTC. Residues: CASRDSYEQYF.

This clone was detected once. The rearrangement links TRBV6-1 to TRBJ2-1, with 14 bases aligning to TRBD2. V shed 0 bases and J 8 bases; nucleotides not matched to a gene: 3. CDR3 length: 16 residues. Germline values: CDR1 MNHNS, CDR2 SASEGT. The CDR3 protein is CASSEARGLAGDEQFF. In DNA, the CDR3 is TGTGCCAGCAGTGAAGCGCGGGGACTAGCGGGAGATGAGCAGTTCTTC.

This chain uses TRBV6-1 with TRBJ2-1, with D perhaps TRBD2 (6 bases). CDR1 is MNHNS and CDR2 is SASEGT in the germline V gene. CDR3 size: 14 residues. Deletions cut 4 bases from V and 4 bases from J, with 11 bases between. CDR3 loop: CASSGGREYNEQFF. Written as DNA, the CDR3 is TGTGCCAGCAGTGGGGGACGGGAGTACAATGAGCAGTTCTTC.

The rearrangement joins TRBV9 to TRBJ2-2; 11 bases map to TRBD2. The V segment lost 2 bases and the J segment 10 bases; nucleotides outside the gene matches: 7. The germline V gene encodes CDR1 SGDLS and CDR2 YYNGEE. The CDR3 extends over 15 amino acids. The CDR3 reads CASSVLSGRAEELFF. In nucleotides, the CDR3 is TGTGCCAGCAGCGTTCTTAGCGGGAGGGCCGAGGAGCTGTTTTTT.

V gene TRBV19 combines with J gene TRBJ2-5, with 10 bases fitting TRBD1. Germline trimming cut 5 bases from V and 4 bases from J; bases unmatched to any gene: 10. The V gene's germline CDR1 is LNHDA and CDR2 SQIVND (reference sequence). This CDR3 has 16 residues. CDR3 protein: CASSSSRQGARETQYF. In nucleotides, the CDR3 is TGTGCCAGTAGTTCATCCCGACAGGGGGCTAGAGAGACCCAGTACTTC.

The rearrangement joins TRBV9 to TRBJ1-2; 7 nucleotides match TRBD1. Germline CDR1 reads SGDLS; CDR2 reads YYNGEE. The CDR3 spans 13 residues. V gave up 4 bases and J gave up 7 bases; unmatched junction bases: 7. The CDR3 nucleotides read TGTGCCAGCAGCCCCGGGACAGCTGGTGGCTACACCTTC. Its protein is CASSPGTAGGYTF.

The V and J genes are TRBV15 and TRBJ1-4; 9 positions match TRBD1. This CDR3 spans 16 amino acids. The junction had 10 bases not matched to a gene; V was cut back by 4 bases and J by 7 bases. Germline loops: CDR1 LNHNV, CDR2 YYDKDF (reference sequence). The CDR3 DNA is TGTGCCACCAGCATCTTAAGGGGACAGGGCGGTGAAAAACTGTTTTTT. Translating gives CATSILRGQGGEKLFF. Together with reference TRBV15 and TRBJ1-4, the CDR3 gives the full variable domain: DAMVIQNPRYQVTQFGKPVTLSCSQTLNHNVMYWYQQKSSQAPKLLFHYYDKDFNNEADTPDNFQSRRPNTSFCFLDIRSPGLGDTAMYLCATSILRGQGGEKLFFGSGTQLSVL.

This sequence joins TRBV21-1 and TRBJ2-3. TRBV21-1 has pseudogene status. This CDR3 comprises 15 residues. The CDR3 loop is CASSPQGPNTDTQYF. CDR3 nucleotide sequence: TGTGCCAGCAGCCCGCAGGGACCGAACACAGATACGCAGTATTTT.

The gene calls are TRBV10-3 and TRBJ2-1, with 12 bases lining up with TRBD2. Germline V lookup: CDR1 ENHRY, CDR2 SYGVKD. V shed 4 bases, J shed 4 bases, and the junction held 5 bases outside the gene matches. The CDR3 is 16 amino acids. The CDR3 is CAISATLAGGYNEQFF. CDR3 DNA: TGTGCCATCAGTGCCACCCTAGCGGGAGGGTACAATGAGCAGTTCTTC.

The rearrangement links TRBV11-3 to TRBJ2-3; D not resolved. The V gene lost 1 base and the J gene lost 0 bases, with 8 bases spanning the gap. CDR3 length: 15 residues. Germline values: CDR1 SGHNT, CDR2 YENEEA. As DNA, the CDR3 is TGTGCCAGCAGCTTAGTTCTGGGGAGCACAGATACGCAGTATTTT. Translation: CASSLVLGSTDTQYF.

V usage is TRBV12-5 and J usage is TRBJ2-1; TRBD2 matches 7 bases. In germline, CDR1 is LGHNT, CDR2 FRNRAP. The V segment lost 0 bases and the J segment 1 base; nucleotides outside the gene matches: 12. This CDR3 has 19 amino acids. In DNA form, the CDR3 reads TGTGCTAGTGGTTTGGTACTTTTTGGAGCGGGACGGTCCTACAATGAGCAGTTCTTC. Protein sequence: CASGLVLFGAGRSYNEQFF.

This sequence joins TRBV6-4 and TRBJ2-2, with D tentatively TRBD1 or TRBD2 (5 bases each). The CDR3 has 15 residues. Trimming took 3 bases from V and 3 from J, leaving 11 bases between them. Germline loops: CDR1 MRHNA, CDR2 SNTAGT. CDR3 amino acids: CASSESRDDTGELFF. DNA for the CDR3: TGTGCCAGCAGTGAATCCAGGGACGACACCGGGGAGCTGTTTTTT.

The chain recombines TRBV7-9 with TRBJ2-5; 7 bases match TRBD1. The CDR3 length is 14 residues. V was pared by 5 bases and J by 1 base, with 4 bases of the junction left unmatched. CDR1 SEHNR and CDR2 FQNEAQ come from the germline V gene (reference sequence). The CDR3 DNA follows: TGTGCCAGCAGCCGGACAGGTCCCCAAGAGACCCAGTACTTC. Its protein is CASSRTGPQETQYF.

J is TRBJ2-6 and V is TRBV30; D unresolved. The CDR3 has 12 amino acids. Between the trimmed V and J ends, which lost 1 base and 3 bases, there was a span of 1 base. Germline V CDR1 and CDR2: GTSNPN, SVGIG (reference sequence). CDR3 nucleotide sequence: TGTGCCTGGAGTGGTGGGGCCAACGTCCTGACTTTC. Its translation: CAWSGGANVLTF. The variable domain in full, completed from reference TRBV30 and TRBJ2-6, reads SQTIHQWPATLVQPVGSPLSLECTVEGTSNPNLYWYRQAAGRGLQLLFYSVGIGQISSEVPQNLSASRPQDRQFILSSKKLLLSDSGFYLCAWSGGANVLTFGAGSRLTVL.